What follows are 25 T cell receptor beta chains derived from one specimen sequenced in a study of T cell responses to AZD1222 COVID-19 vaccine. This table comes from immunoSEQ multiplex PCR, and its TCRdb copy is limited to in-frame clones, with some not included. The table has roughly 65,000 clones, 80% to 85% seen once. The material sequenced was peripheral blood, taken on day 0 of AZD1222 vaccination. The origin of the receptors is an adult in good health.

The chain combines TRBV5-8 with TRBJ2-3; maybe TRBD2 (6 bases). V was shortened by 3 bases and J by 0 bases, with 14 bases between the two germline ends. The germline V gene encodes CDR1 SGHTS and CDR2 YDEGEE. The CDR3 length is 16 residues. DNA for the CDR3: TGTGCCAGCAGCTACCTCGGGACTTCTAGCACAGATACGCAGTATTTT. This sequence encodes CASSYLGTSSTDTQYF.

The rearrangement joins TRBV5-1 to TRBJ1-1, with D possibly matching TRBD1 (5 bases). CDR1 and CDR2 (germline): SGHRS, YFSETQ. The V and J ends lost 1 base and 4 bases respectively, with 8 bases between them. The CDR3 sequence is 13 residues long. CDR3 coding DNA: TGCGCCAGCAGCTTGTCGGGGCCCACTGAAGCTTTCTTT. It encodes CASSLSGPTEAFF.

J is TRBJ1-1 and V is TRBV7-6; D unclear. The CDR3 runs to 16 residues. CDR1 and CDR2 from the germline V gene are SGHVS and FNYEAQ. V was shortened by 6 bases and J by 2 bases, with 19 bases between the two germline ends. CDR3 DNA sequence: TGTGCCAGCAGGCGGATTTATGAAATAAAAAACACTGAAGCTTTCTTT. Its protein product is CASRRIYEIKNTEAFF. The complete variable domain, with remaining parts taken from reference TRBV7-6 and TRBJ1-1, reads GAGVSQSPRYKVTKRGQDVALRCDPISGHVSLYWYRQALGQGPEFLTYFNYEAQQDKSGLPNDRFSAERPEGSISTLTIQRTEQRDSAMYRCASRRIYEIKNTEAFFGQGTRLTVV.

The chain recombines TRBV3-1 (or the pseudogene TRBV3-2) with TRBJ2-7; no definite D call. Trimming took 0 bases from V and 6 from J, leaving 9 bases between them. The length of the CDR3 is 13 residues. Germline V gene sequence: CDR1 LGHDT, CDR2 YNNKEL (reference sequence). The CDR3 bases are TGTGCCAGCAGCCAAGATCGGGTTGGCGAGCAGTACTTC. Translation gives CASSQDRVGEQYF.

The chain recombines TRBV21-1 with TRBJ2-1; TRBD1 was called by the table and not checked on the DNA. TRBV21-1 is deemed a pseudogene. This CDR3 contains 20 residues. Here the CDR3 DNA reads TGTGCCAGCAGCAAAGCGCTGCGGGCGGCCGGGACAGGGGGCTGCAATGAGCAGTTCTTC. It translates to CASSKALRAAGTGGCNEQFF.

This clone was observed a single time. The V call is TRBV9, the J call TRBJ1-5; D unclear. This CDR3 has 14 residues. V was shortened by 1 base and J by 3 bases, with 8 bases between the two germline ends. Germline CDR1 is SGDLS and CDR2 is YYNGEE. The CDR3 sequence is CASSVSSYNQPQHF. The CDR3 DNA reads TGTGCCAGCAGCGTATCGAGCTACAATCAGCCCCAGCATTTT.

This clone was observed a few times. The V gene is TRBV19, the J gene TRBJ1-1; D is unresolved. CDR1 is LNHDA, CDR2 SQIVND, per germline (reference sequence). The V and J ends lost 9 bases and 1 base respectively, with 12 bases between them. This CDR3 spans 13 amino acids. As DNA, the CDR3 is TGTGCCAGCCGCTCGGGTCGGAACACTGAAGCTTTCTTT. Translation: CASRSGRNTEAFF.

The chain employs TRBV9 and TRBJ2-3; D gene uncertain. Deletions cut 0 bases from V and 6 bases from J, with 11 bases between. The CDR3 has 14 residues. Germline V gives CDR1 SGDLS, CDR2 YYNGEE. Written as DNA, the CDR3 is TGTGCCAGCAGCGTAGACCCCTCCTTGGATACGCAGTATTTT. This translates into CASSVDPSLDTQYF.

J is TRBJ2-1 and V is TRBV2, with TRBD2 matching over 12 bases. V lost 0 bases, J lost 2 bases, and 5 bases stayed unmatched. The germline CDR1 and CDR2 sequences are SNHLY and FYNNEI. The CDR3 runs to 18 residues. The CDR3, as DNA: TGTGCCAGCAGTGAAGCATCTAGCGGGGGGGCAACCTACAATGAGCAGTTCTTC. It yields the protein CASSEASSGGATYNEQFF.

The rearrangement links TRBV29-1 to TRBJ2-7, with TRBD1 identical over 7 bases. Germline loops: CDR1 SQVTM, CDR2 ANQGSEA. The CDR3 extends over 14 amino acids. V dropped 6 bases and J dropped 6; count of bases not matched to a gene: 14. CDR3 region: CSVPLGTVLSEQYF. CDR3 nucleotides: TGCAGCGTGCCTCTAGGGACAGTGCTGAGCGAGCAGTACTTC.

The V call is TRBV10-3, the J call TRBJ1-5; D is undetermined. Per germline, CDR1 ENHRY and CDR2 SYGVKD. The CDR3 runs 12 residues. V was cut by 6 bases and J by 4 bases, with 7 bases left in between. DNA of the CDR3: TGTGCCATCAGGGCAGCGAATCAGCCCCAGCATTTT. Amino acid sequence: CAIRAANQPQHF.

CDR3 nucleotides: TGTGCCAGCAGCTTAGAGAGGACCTTCACAGATACGCAGTATTTT. This encodes CASSLERTFTDTQYF. This chain uses TRBV7-2 with TRBJ2-3; D not certain. This CDR3 region has 15 residues. The germline gives CDR1 SGHTA, CDR2 FQGNSA. The V end was cut by 1 base, the J end by 2 bases, with 10 bases between.

This clone was seen a single time. The chain joins TRBV3-1 (or the pseudogene TRBV3-2) to TRBJ2-1, with D possibly TRBD2 on 5 matching bases. Trimming cost V 4 bases and J 8 bases, with 9 bases left between them. This CDR3 has 12 residues. Per germline, CDR1 LGHDT and CDR2 YNNKEL (reference sequence). CDR3 sequence: CASSLAGHEQFF. DNA for the CDR3: TGTGCCAGCAGCCTCGCGGGCCATGAGCAGTTCTTC.

The V and J genes are TRBV9 and TRBJ2-3; D is ambiguous. Trimming left V 0 bases short and J 3 bases short, with 2 bases between. The germline gives CDR1 SGDLS, CDR2 YYNGEE. The CDR3 has 12 amino acids. CDR3 in amino acids: CASSVDTDTQYF. The CDR3 coding sequence is TGTGCCAGCAGCGTAGATACAGATACGCAGTATTTT.

This sequence joins TRBV12-3 or TRBV12-4 and TRBJ1-6; no reliable D call. The CDR3 consists of 13 residues. V lost 3 bases and J lost 7, with 7 bases in between. As DNA, the CDR3 is TGTGCCAGCAGTTTCTCTGGAAATTCACCCCTCCACTTT. Protein product: CASSFSGNSPLHF.

The genes are TRBV5-8 and TRBJ1-1; 7 bases map to TRBD1. Trimming at V came to 8 bases and at J to 6 bases, leaving 13 bases not matched to a gene. Germline V gene data show CDR1 as SGHTS and CDR2 as YDEGEE. The CDR3 consists of 14 residues. Written as DNA, the CDR3 is TGTGCCAGTCCTCCAAGGGGGCGGACCGCTGAAGCTTTCTTT. This gives the protein CASPPRGRTAEAFF.

This clone was seen more than once but under ten times. This chain uses TRBV14 with TRBJ1-1, with D perhaps matching TRBD1 (6 bases). The CDR3 is made up of 19 amino acids. Germline CDR1 reads SGHDN; CDR2 reads FVKESK. The germline V and J ends were trimmed by 4 bases and 0 bases, with 24 bases remaining between them. CDR3 DNA: TGTGCCAGCAGCCCACTTACGACGTTGGGAGGGGGAATGAACACTGAAGCTTTCTTT. Its translation: CASSPLTTLGGGMNTEAFF. The whole variable domain, filled in from reference TRBV14 and TRBJ1-1, reads EAGVTQFPSHSVIEKGQTVTLRCDPISGHDNLYWYRRVMGKEIKFLLHFVKESKQDESGMPNNRFLAERTGGTYSTLKVQPAELEDSGVYFCASSPLTTLGGGMNTEAFFGQGTRLTVV.

This clone occurred a few times. The chain has TRBV5-1 and TRBJ2-2; D perhaps matches TRBD1 (5 bases). The CDR3 consists of 12 residues. Trimming pared 4 bases from V and 7 bases from J, leaving 8 bases between. The germline V gene encodes CDR1 SGHRS and CDR2 YFSETQ. The CDR3 bases are TGCGCCAGCAGCGGCGACAGCGGGGAGCTGTTTTTT. It specifies CASSGDSGELFF.

V is TRBV5-4 and J is TRBJ2-3; 8 bases match TRBD2. In germline, CDR1 is SGHNT, CDR2 YYREEE (reference sequence). This CDR3 is built from 16 residues. V dropped 4 bases and J dropped 0; count of bases not matched to a gene: 7. This CDR3 is CASSNSGDMSTDTQYF. Here the CDR3 DNA reads TGTGCCAGCAGCAATAGCGGGGACATGAGCACAGATACGCAGTATTTT.

This chain links TRBV5-1 with TRBJ1-3; D ambiguous. This CDR3 has 15 residues. Germline V gene lookup returns CDR1 SGHRS and CDR2 YFSETQ. V was cut by 4 bases and J by 0 bases, with 11 bases left in between. CDR3 nucleotide sequence: TGCGCCAGCAGCCCTACGTCGGACTCTGGAAACACCATATATTTT. Amino acid sequence: CASSPTSDSGNTIYF.

V and J are TRBV6-1 and TRBJ1-2, with D tentatively TRBD1 (5 bases). V lost 3 bases to trimming and J lost 4 bases, with 9 bases between them. The CDR3 length is 13 residues. The germline CDR1 and CDR2 sequences are MNHNS and SASEGT. CDR3 DNA sequence: TGTGCCAGCAGTGAGGCAGGGTTCTATGGCTACACCTTC. The encoded protein is CASSEAGFYGYTF.

The chain is built from TRBV5-6 and TRBJ2-1, with TRBD2 matching 7 bases. The CDR3 length is 14 residues. J lost 5 bases, V lost 1 base, and 3 bases had no gene match. Germline CDR1 SGHDT, CDR2 YYEEEE. Here the CDR3 reads CASSLRGGHNEQFF. The CDR3 nucleotides read TGTGCCAGCAGCTTGCGCGGGGGACACAATGAGCAGTTCTTC.

This chain joins TRBV9 and TRBJ2-5, with 14 positions matching TRBD2. Germline lookup yields CDR1 SGDLS and CDR2 YYNGEE. CDR3 length: 20 amino acids. Trimming took 4 bases from V and 5 from J; bases not matched to a gene: 19. The CDR3 reads CASSQTRNPGTSGGRETQYF. The CDR3 DNA follows: TGTGCCAGCAGCCAGACTAGAAACCCGGGGACTAGCGGGGGCCGGGAGACCCAGTACTTC.

This chain links TRBV10-2 with TRBJ1-2, with D perhaps TRBD1 (5 bases). Germline CDR1 and CDR2: WSHSY and SAAADI. Trimming took off 6 bases at V and 7 bases at J, with 21 bases between the two ends. CDR3 length: 15 residues. In nucleotides, the CDR3 is TGCGCCAGCAGGGGGAGGGGTACGCCAGGAGGTGGCTACACCTTC. Its protein product is CASRGRGTPGGGYTF.

V gene TRBV6-6 combines with J gene TRBJ1-6; 7 nucleotides match TRBD1. The CDR3 has 16 residues. Germline assignment: CDR1 MNHNY and CDR2 SVGAGI (reference sequence). V shed 5 bases, J shed 4 bases, and the junction held 8 bases outside the gene matches. In DNA, the CDR3 is TGTGCCAGCAGTCATCCCGGGACAGATTATAATTCACCCCTCCACTTT. It translates to CASSHPGTDYNSPLHF.